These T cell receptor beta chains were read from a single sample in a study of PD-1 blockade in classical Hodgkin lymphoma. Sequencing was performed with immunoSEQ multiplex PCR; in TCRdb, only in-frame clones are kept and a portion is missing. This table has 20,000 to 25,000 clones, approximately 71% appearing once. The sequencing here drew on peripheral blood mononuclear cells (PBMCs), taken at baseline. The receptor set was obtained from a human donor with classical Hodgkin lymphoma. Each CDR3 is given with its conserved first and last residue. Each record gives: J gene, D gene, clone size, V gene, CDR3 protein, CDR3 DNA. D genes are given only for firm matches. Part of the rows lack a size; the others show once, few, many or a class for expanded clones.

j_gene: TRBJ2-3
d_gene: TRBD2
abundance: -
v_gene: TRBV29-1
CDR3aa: CSVGLAGGRDTQYF
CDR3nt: TGCAGCGTAGGACTAGCGGGAGGGAGAGATACGCAGTATTTT

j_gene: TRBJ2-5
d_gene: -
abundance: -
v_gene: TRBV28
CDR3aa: CASSLPGQETQYF
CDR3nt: TGTGCCAGCAGTTTACCAGGGCAAGAGACCCAGTACTTC

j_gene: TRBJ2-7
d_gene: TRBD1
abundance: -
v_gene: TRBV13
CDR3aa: CASSSSRQGYYEQYF
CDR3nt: TGTGCCAGCAGCTCCTCACGACAGGGATACTACGAGCAGTACTTC

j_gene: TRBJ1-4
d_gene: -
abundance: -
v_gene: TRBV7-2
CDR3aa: CASSFGDTSNEKLFF
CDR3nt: TGTGCCAGCAGCTTTGGGGACACCTCTAATGAAAAACTGTTTTTT

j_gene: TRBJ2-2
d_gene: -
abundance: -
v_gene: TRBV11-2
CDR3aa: CASSTDLNTGELFF
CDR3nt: TGTGCCAGCAGCACGGACCTGAACACCGGGGAGCTGTTTTTT

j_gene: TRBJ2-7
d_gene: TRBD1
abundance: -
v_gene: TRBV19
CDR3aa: CASSRHTGTGNNYEQYF
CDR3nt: TGTGCCAGTAGTAGACATACTGGGACAGGGAACAACTACGAGCAGTACTTC

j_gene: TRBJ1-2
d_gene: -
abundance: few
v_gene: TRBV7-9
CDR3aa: CASSLEQVIVGVGYTF
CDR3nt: TGTGCCAGCAGCTTAGAGCAGGTAATCGTAGGAGTTGGCTACACCTTC

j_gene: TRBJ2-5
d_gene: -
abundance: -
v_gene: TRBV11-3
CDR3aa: CASSFGGGRQETQYF
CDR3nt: TGTGCCAGCAGCTTTGGGGGAGGCCGCCAAGAGACCCAGTACTTC

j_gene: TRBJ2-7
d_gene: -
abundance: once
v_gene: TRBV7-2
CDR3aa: CASRSTDIYEQYF
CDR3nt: TGTGCCAGCAGATCCACTGACATCTACGAGCAGTACTTC

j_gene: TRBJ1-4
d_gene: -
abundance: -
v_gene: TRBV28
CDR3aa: CASSYPNEKLFF
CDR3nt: TGTGCCAGCAGCTACCCGAATGAAAAACTGTTTTTT

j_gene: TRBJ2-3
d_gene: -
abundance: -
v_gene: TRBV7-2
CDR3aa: CASSLITDTQYF
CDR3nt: TGTGCCAGCAGCCTTATTACAGATACGCAGTATTTT

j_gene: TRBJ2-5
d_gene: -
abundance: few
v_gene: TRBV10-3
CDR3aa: CAIRRDQETQYF
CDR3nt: TGTGCCATCAGACGGGACCAAGAGACCCAGTACTTC

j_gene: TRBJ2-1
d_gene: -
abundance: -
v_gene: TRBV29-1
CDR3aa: CSVSGTASYNEQFF
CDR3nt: TGCAGCGTATCCGGGACGGCCTCCTACAATGAGCAGTTCTTC

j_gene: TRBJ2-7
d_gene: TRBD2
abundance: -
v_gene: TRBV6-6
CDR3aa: CASSYSRPGGDEQYF
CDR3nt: TGTGCCAGCAGTTACTCGAGACCGGGAGGGGACGAGCAGTACTTC

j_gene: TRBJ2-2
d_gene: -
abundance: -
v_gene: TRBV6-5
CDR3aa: CASGLLGELFF
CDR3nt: TGTGCCAGCGGGTTATTAGGGGAGCTGTTTTTT

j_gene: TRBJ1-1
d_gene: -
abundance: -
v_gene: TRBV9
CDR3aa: CASSATGHLNTEAFF
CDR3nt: TGTGCCAGCAGCGCCACGGGACACCTGAACACTGAAGCTTTCTTT

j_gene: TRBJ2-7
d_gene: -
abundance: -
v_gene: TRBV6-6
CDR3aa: CASSYSGGRTYEQYF
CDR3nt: TGTGCCAGCAGTTACTCCGGGGGGCGCACTTACGAGCAGTACTTC

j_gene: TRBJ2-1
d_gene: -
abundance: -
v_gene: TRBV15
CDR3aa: CATSTPSDNEQFF
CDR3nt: TGTGCCACCAGCACCCCCTCGGACAATGAGCAGTTCTTC

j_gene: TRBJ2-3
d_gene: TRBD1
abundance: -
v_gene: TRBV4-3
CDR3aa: CASSRQGVTDTQYF
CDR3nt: TGCGCCAGCAGCAGACAGGGGGTCACAGATACGCAGTATTTT

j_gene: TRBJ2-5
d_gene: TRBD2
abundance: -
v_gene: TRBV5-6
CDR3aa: CASSPGLGQETQYF
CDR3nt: TGTGCCAGCAGCCCCGGACTAGGACAAGAGACCCAGTACTTC

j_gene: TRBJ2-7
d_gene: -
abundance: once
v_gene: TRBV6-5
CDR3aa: CASSYAGTLYEQYF
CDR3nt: TGTGCCAGCAGTTACGCCGGGACTCTCTACGAGCAGTACTTC

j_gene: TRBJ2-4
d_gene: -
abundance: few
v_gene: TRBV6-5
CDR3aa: CASEGSSKNIQYF
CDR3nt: TGTGCCAGTGAGGGCAGTTCCAAAAACATTCAGTACTTC

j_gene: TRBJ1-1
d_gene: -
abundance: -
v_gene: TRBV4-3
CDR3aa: CASSQETLGGAAFF
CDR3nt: TGCGCCAGCAGCCAAGAAACCCTAGGGGGGGCGGCTTTCTTT

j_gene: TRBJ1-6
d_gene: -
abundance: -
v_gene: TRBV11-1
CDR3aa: CASSSESYNSPLHF
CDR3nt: TGTGCCAGCAGCTCCGAGTCCTATAATTCACCCCTCCACTTT

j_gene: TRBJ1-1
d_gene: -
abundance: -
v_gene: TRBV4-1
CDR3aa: CASSQDWEGQAFF
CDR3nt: TGCGCCAGCAGCCAAGATTGGGAGGGCCAAGCTTTCTTT

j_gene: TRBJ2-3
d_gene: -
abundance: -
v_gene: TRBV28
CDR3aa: CASSFQGSTDTQYF
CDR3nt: TGTGCCAGCAGTTTCCAGGGTAGCACAGATACGCAGTATTTT

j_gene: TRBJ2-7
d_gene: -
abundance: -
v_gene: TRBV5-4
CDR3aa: CASQGQSSYEQYF
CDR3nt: TGTGCCAGCCAAGGACAGTCCTCCTACGAGCAGTACTTC

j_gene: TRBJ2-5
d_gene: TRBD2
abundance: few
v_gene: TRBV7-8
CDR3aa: CASSLLGSGEETQYF
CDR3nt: TGTGCCAGCAGCTTATTAGGTAGCGGGGAGGAGACCCAGTACTTC

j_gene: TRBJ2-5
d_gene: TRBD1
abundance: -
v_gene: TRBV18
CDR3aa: CASSVIVGQQETQYF
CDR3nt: TGTGCCAGCTCGGTTATTGTGGGACAGCAAGAGACCCAGTACTTC

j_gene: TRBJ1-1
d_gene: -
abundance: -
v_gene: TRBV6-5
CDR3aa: CASSYRGKGTEAFF
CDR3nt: TGTGCCAGCAGTTACCGAGGGAAGGGCACTGAAGCTTTCTTT

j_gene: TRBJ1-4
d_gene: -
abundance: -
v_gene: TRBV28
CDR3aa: CASSFDRTNEKLFF
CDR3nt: TGTGCCAGCAGTTTTGACAGAACTAATGAAAAACTGTTTTTT

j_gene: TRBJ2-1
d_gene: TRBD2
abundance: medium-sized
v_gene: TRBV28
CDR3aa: CASISPLGLAGGSSYNEQFF
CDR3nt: TGTGCCAGCATCTCCCCCCTCGGGCTAGCGGGGGGGAGCTCCTACAATGAGCAGTTCTTC

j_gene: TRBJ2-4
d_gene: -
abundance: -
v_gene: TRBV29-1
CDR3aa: CSVEAGGGNIQYF
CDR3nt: TGCAGCGTGGAGGCAGGTGGGGGAAACATTCAGTACTTC

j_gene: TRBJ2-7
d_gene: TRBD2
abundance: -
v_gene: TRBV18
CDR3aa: CASSPGTRDEQYF
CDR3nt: TGTGCCAGCTCACCAGGGACTAGGGACGAGCAGTACTTC

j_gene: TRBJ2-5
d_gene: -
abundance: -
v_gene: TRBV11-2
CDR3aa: CASGSGLQETQYF
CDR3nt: TGTGCCAGCGGATCAGGGCTTCAAGAGACCCAGTACTTC

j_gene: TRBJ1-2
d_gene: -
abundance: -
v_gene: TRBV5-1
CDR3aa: CASSLEPNYGYTF
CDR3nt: TGCGCCAGCAGCTTGGAACCTAACTATGGCTACACCTTC

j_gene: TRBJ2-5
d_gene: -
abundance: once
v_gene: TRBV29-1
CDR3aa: CSAEDHPGTQYF
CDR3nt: TGCAGCGCGGAGGACCACCCGGGGACCCAGTACTTC

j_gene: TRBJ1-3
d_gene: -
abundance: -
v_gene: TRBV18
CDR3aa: CASSPTGLRDTIYF
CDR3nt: TGTGCCAGCTCACCTACCGGACTAAGGGACACCATATATTTT

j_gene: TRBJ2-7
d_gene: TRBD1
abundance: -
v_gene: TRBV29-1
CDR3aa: CSVFQGADEQYF
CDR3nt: TGCAGCGTTTTCCAGGGGGCTGACGAGCAGTACTTC

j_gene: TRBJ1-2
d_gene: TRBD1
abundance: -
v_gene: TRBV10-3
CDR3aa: CAIRQGTWEGGYTF
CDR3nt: TGTGCCATTCGACAGGGGACGTGGGAAGGGGGCTACACCTTC

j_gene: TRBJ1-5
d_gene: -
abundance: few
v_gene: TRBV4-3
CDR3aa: CASSQEPAANQPQHF
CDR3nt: TGCGCCAGCAGCCAAGAGCCGGCAGCCAATCAGCCCCAGCATTTT

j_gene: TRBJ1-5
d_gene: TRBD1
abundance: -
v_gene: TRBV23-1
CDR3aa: CASGDRGQGDQPQHF
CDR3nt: TGCGCCAGCGGGGATCGGGGACAGGGGGATCAGCCCCAGCATTTT